What follows describes a single T cell receptor (beta chain). The antigen is unknown. V shed 1 base and J shed 4 bases, with 19 bases lying between them. The CDR3 consists of 17 residues. The data derive from a study of T cell responses to AZD1222 COVID-19 vaccine. For the study at large: Second doses at about 4 or about 12 weeks were pooled. Findings and caveats of the study: Targeting of unmutated variant regions was reportedly seen in nearly half of spike-specific TCRs.

Libraries were prepared by immunoSEQ multiplex PCR; TCRdb keeps only in-frame clonotypes and omits some of them. This table holds tens of thousands of clones, roughly 93% found once. This clonotype originated in an adult in good health. The sequencing used peripheral blood, collected on day 0 of AZD1222 vaccination. The chain has TRBV23-1 and TRBJ1-2; no definite D call. Being an ORF, TRBV23-1 has a function that is uncertain. The DNA for the CDR3 is TGCGCCAGCAGTCAATACGATTCAGGTGGGTCCTTCTATGGCTACACCTTC. Translated, it gives CASSQYDSGGSFYGYTF.